This T cell receptor (beta chain) is drawn from a study of T cell changes during pregnancy in multiple sclerosis. TCRdb keeps only in-frame clones here, not all; method: immunoSEQ multiplex PCR. The table lists 57,000 or so clones, 80% to 95% of them singletons. The receptor was isolated from a female donor in good health, enrolled as a control in a pregnancy study. The sample here was peripheral blood, taken in the third trimester of pregnancy.

The CDR3 sequence is CASRGQTITDTQYF. In nucleotides, the CDR3 is TGTGCCAGCAGGGGACAAACGATCACAGATACGCAGTATTTT. The J gene is TRBJ2-3, the V gene TRBV27; a weak D match, TRBD1 (6 bases). CDR3 length: 14 residues. Trimming took 6 bases from V and 2 from J, leaving 12 bases between them. CDR1 and CDR2 from the germline V gene are MNHEY and SMNVEV (reference sequence).